Below, 23 T cell receptor beta chains from the same sample are listed, as sequenced in a study of blood T cell repertoires in COVID-19 (dated by TCRdb to 2018 to 2021). Libraries were constructed by the immunoSEQ multiplex PCR assay. TCRdb provides this immuneACCESS table in a form limited to in-frame rearrangements. Some clones are lacking; in checked studies, under half of them reflect an unresolved V gene, and why the rest are absent is not known. Counted in this sample were tens of thousands of clones; approximately 80% of them appeared once. The ten largest clones capture about 6.5% of the sample. Sequenced material: peripheral blood. These TCRs come from a man between 65 and 79 years old with acute or convalescent COVID-19.

J is TRBJ1-2 and V is TRBV7-2, with D uncertain. Deletions cut 2 bases from V and 7 bases from J, with 14 bases between. Germline assignment: CDR1 SGHTA and CDR2 FQGNSA. This CDR3 is 14 amino acids long. The CDR3 protein is CASSLIGALGGYTF. In DNA, the CDR3 is TGTGCCAGCAGCTTAATCGGAGCTCTCGGTGGCTACACCTTC.

The V gene is TRBV2, the J gene TRBJ2-4, with 11 bases fitting TRBD1. V dropped 4 bases and J dropped 1; count of bases not matched to a gene: 6. The CDR3 runs to 17 residues. Germline assignment: CDR1 SNHLY and CDR2 FYNNEI. CDR3 sequence reads: CASSGTGGVWAKNIQYF. The CDR3 nucleotides read TGTGCCAGCAGTGGGACAGGGGGCGTCTGGGCCAAAAACATTCAGTACTTC.

The V call is TRBV19, the J call TRBJ2-1; 13 bases fit TRBD2. This CDR3 has 15 amino acids. The trim removed 5 bases at V and 8 bases at J, leaving 6 bases unmatched. Germline CDR1 reads LNHDA; CDR2 reads SQIVND (reference sequence). In DNA, the CDR3 is TGTGCCAGTAGTTTCCGGACTAGCGGGGGCGATGAGCAGTTCTTC. It codes for CASSFRTSGGDEQFF.

In this sample, this clone turned up once. V and J are TRBV6-6 and TRBJ1-2; 10 positions agree with TRBD1. This CDR3 spans 16 amino acids. Trimming took 6 bases from V and 1 from J; bases not matched to a gene: 8. Germline CDR1 is MNHNY and CDR2 is SVGAGI (reference sequence). As DNA, the CDR3 is TGTGCCAGCAGCTCGACAGGGGGCATTAATAACTATGGCTACACCTTC. It yields the protein CASSSTGGINNYGYTF.

CDR3 nucleotides: TGTGCCAGCAGCAGGACAGGGTCTAGCACAGATACGCAGTATTTT. It specifies CASSRTGSSTDTQYF. This chain uses TRBV6-5 with TRBJ2-3, with 8 nucleotides matching TRBD1. The CDR3 covers 15 residues. V lost 6 bases, J lost 0 bases, and 5 bases stayed unmatched. The V gene's germline CDR1 is MNHEY and CDR2 SVGAGI.

A few counts support this clone. The chain uses TRBV19 and TRBJ1-5, with D possibly TRBD1 on 5 matching bases. This CDR3 has 15 residues. Germline V CDR1 and CDR2: LNHDA, SQIVND (reference sequence). V lost 8 bases to trimming and J lost 0 bases, with 14 bases between them. CDR3 residues: CASRRRADSNQPQHF. CDR3 coding DNA: TGTGCCAGTCGACGCAGGGCGGATAGCAATCAGCCCCAGCATTTT.

The rearrangement uses TRBV5-1 and TRBJ2-1; the D gene is possibly TRBD1 (5 bases). This CDR3 is built from 14 residues. The germline V gene encodes CDR1 SGHRS and CDR2 YFSETQ. V shed 2 bases and J shed 8 bases, with 14 bases lying between them. CDR3 in amino acids: CASSFKQEYDEQFF. CDR3 coding DNA: TGCGCCAGCAGCTTTAAACAGGAGTACGATGAGCAGTTCTTC. Together with reference TRBV5-1 and TRBJ2-1, the CDR3 gives the full variable domain: KAGVTQTPRYLIKTRGQQVTLSCSPISGHRSVSWYQQTPGQGLQFLFEYFSETQRNKGNFPGRFSGRQFSNSRSEMNVSTLELGDSALYLCASSFKQEYDEQFFGPGTRLTVL.

Only a few counts were recorded for this clone. This chain connects TRBV9 to TRBJ2-1, with 15 positions matching TRBD2. Germline V gives CDR1 SGDLS, CDR2 YYNGEE. CDR3 size: 17 residues. V was clipped by 4 bases and J by 8 bases; unmatched bases: 10. The CDR3 nucleotides are TGTGCCAGCAGCCCCAGGACTAGCGGGGGGGCTGGTCATGAGCAGTTCTTC. Translating it yields CASSPRTSGGAGHEQFF.

V usage is TRBV6-5 and J usage is TRBJ2-1, with TRBD1 identical over 8 bases. The V gene's germline CDR1 is MNHEY and CDR2 SVGAGI. The V segment lost 4 bases and the J segment 7 bases; nucleotides outside the gene matches: 3. This CDR3 contains 13 residues. Written as DNA, the CDR3 is TGTGCCAGCAGTTCAAACAGGGGGAATGAGCAGTTCTTC. Protein: CASSSNRGNEQFF.

Details on this clone: One end of the junction varies from germline; a read error may be responsible. The chain links TRBV3-1 (or the pseudogene TRBV3-2) to TRBJ2-7; TRBD1 aligns across 7 bases. This CDR3 contains 12 residues. Per the germline V gene, CDR1 is LGHDT and CDR2 is YNNKEL (reference sequence). The CDR3 DNA is TGTGCCAGCAGCCTAAGGGACAGATTCTTCCGCTTC. Amino acid sequence: CASSLRDRFFRF.

This chain uses TRBV6-1 with TRBJ2-7; TRBD2 matches at 11 bases. The CDR3 consists of 17 residues. Trimming removed 4 bases from V and 2 bases from J; junction bases left unmatched: 10. The germline CDR1 and CDR2 sequences are MNHNS and SASEGT. The DNA of the CDR3 is TGTGCCAGCAGTGTCCCGCCGGGACTAGCGGTCCCCTACGAGCAGTACTTC. It encodes CASSVPPGLAVPYEQYF.

This chain links TRBV5-1 with TRBJ1-2, with TRBD1 identical over 7 bases. Looked up from germline, CDR1 is SGHRS and CDR2 is YFSETQ. The CDR3 sequence is 15 residues long. The V gene end was trimmed by 4 bases and the J gene end by 2 bases; junction bases not matched to a gene: 8. The CDR3 loop reads CASSPRTGPNYGYTF. The CDR3 bases are TGCGCCAGCAGCCCAAGGACAGGACCCAACTATGGCTACACCTTC.

The gene calls are TRBV24-1 and TRBJ2-1, with D perhaps matching TRBD2 (5 bases). The V and J ends lost 0 bases and 7 bases respectively, with 12 bases between them. The CDR3 sequence is 15 residues long. In germline, CDR1 is KGHDR, CDR2 SFDVKD. In nucleotides, the CDR3 is TGTGCCACCAGTGATTTGGGACTGGGCGTGAATGAGCAGTTCTTC. Translated, it gives CATSDLGLGVNEQFF.

The DNA of the CDR3 is TGTGCCAGCAGTCTGACGATGACGGGCTCTGGGGCCAACGTCCTGACTTTC. Translating it yields CASSLTMTGSGANVLTF. The rearrangement links TRBV6-6 to TRBJ2-6; D gene unclear. Deletions cut 5 bases from V and 0 bases from J, with 14 bases between. The CDR3 has 17 residues. The germline V gene has CDR1 MNHNY and CDR2 SVGAGI (reference sequence).

The chain recombines TRBV6-5 with TRBJ1-6, with 8 bases that match TRBD1. CDR3 size: 14 residues. Per germline, CDR1 MNHEY and CDR2 SVGAGI. J was trimmed by 10 bases and V by 10 bases; bases with no gene match: 12. CDR3 coding DNA: TGTGCCACCATTAACAGGGGGATTTCCTCACCCCTCCACTTT. Translation gives CATINRGISSPLHF.

The chain joins TRBV20-1 to TRBJ1-2, with 8 bases matching TRBD1. The ends lost 3 bases at V and 7 bases at J; junction bases unmatched: 7. The CDR3 has 13 amino acids. Germline V CDR1 and CDR2: DFQATT, SNEGSKA (reference sequence). Here the CDR3 reads CSASLAGGSGYTF. The CDR3 DNA reads TGCAGTGCTAGTTTGGCAGGGGGCTCTGGCTACACCTTC.

The CDR3 nucleotides read TGTGCCAGCAGTGACAGGGGGCTTGGCACAGATACGCAGTATTTT. It yields the protein CASSDRGLGTDTQYF. The chain carries TRBV2 and TRBJ2-3, with 8 positions matching TRBD1. The germline V gene encodes CDR1 SNHLY and CDR2 FYNNEI. The CDR3 runs 15 residues. V trimming: 3 bases; J trimming: 1 base; junction bases outside the gene matches: 3.

The rearrangement uses TRBV5-4 and TRBJ2-3; no firm D call. V was clipped by 1 base and J by 1 base, with 4 bases between them. The germline gives CDR1 SGHNT, CDR2 YYREEE (reference sequence). The CDR3 extends over 13 amino acids. Here the CDR3 DNA reads TGTGCCAGCAGCTTGTTCGGCACAGATACGCAGTATTTT. As protein: CASSLFGTDTQYF.

The chain joins TRBV4-1 to TRBJ2-1; a possible D gene is TRBD2 (6 bases). Trimming removed 2 bases at V and 9 bases at J, with 14 bases between. The CDR3 is 14 residues long. Germline V gene lookup returns CDR1 MGHRA and CDR2 YSYEKL. CDR3 nucleotide sequence: TGCGCCAGCAGCCAACCAAGTGGGGGGAGTGAGCAGTTCTTC. Protein product: CASSQPSGGSEQFF.

This clone was detected ten times or more. This chain connects TRBV20-1 to TRBJ1-5; D gene uncertain. CDR1 and CDR2 (germline): DFQATT, SNEGSKA (reference sequence). V lost 3 bases to trimming and J lost 2 bases, with 14 bases between them. This CDR3 comprises 15 residues. For the CDR3, the DNA is TGCAGTGCTAGTGTTCGGACTGAGGGCAATCAGCCCCAGCATTTT. Protein: CSASVRTEGNQPQHF.

The chain is built from TRBV3-1 (or the pseudogene TRBV3-2) and TRBJ1-1; D perhaps matches TRBD1 (6 bases). CDR1 is LGHDT and CDR2 is YNNKEL in the germline V gene (reference sequence). V was clipped by 0 bases and J by 10 bases, with 21 bases between them. The CDR3 spans 16 residues. CDR3 nucleotides: TGTGCCAGCAGCCAAGATTATGCGGGGGCTGTTTCGGGAGCTTTCTTT. As protein: CASSQDYAGAVSGAFF.

This chain uses TRBV30 with TRBJ2-7, with 7 positions matching TRBD1. The CDR3 covers 14 residues. Germline V gene sequence: CDR1 GTSNPN, CDR2 SVGIG (reference sequence). V lost 0 bases to trimming and J lost 2 bases; unmatched junction nucleotides: 4. CDR3 amino acids: CAWSVQDRPYEQYV. The CDR3 nucleotides are TGTGCCTGGAGTGTACAGGACAGGCCCTACGAGCAGTACGTC.

This clone was counted a few times. V is TRBV6-2 or TRBV6-3 and J is TRBJ2-1; 9 positions match TRBD1. This CDR3 spans 15 amino acids. Germline CDR1 MNHEY, CDR2 SVGEGT. Trimming removed 6 bases from V and 3 bases from J; junction bases left unmatched: 6. CDR3 coding DNA: TGTGCCAGCAGCTTCGGACAGGGGCACTACAATGAGCAGTTCTTC. Amino acids: CASSFGQGHYNEQFF.